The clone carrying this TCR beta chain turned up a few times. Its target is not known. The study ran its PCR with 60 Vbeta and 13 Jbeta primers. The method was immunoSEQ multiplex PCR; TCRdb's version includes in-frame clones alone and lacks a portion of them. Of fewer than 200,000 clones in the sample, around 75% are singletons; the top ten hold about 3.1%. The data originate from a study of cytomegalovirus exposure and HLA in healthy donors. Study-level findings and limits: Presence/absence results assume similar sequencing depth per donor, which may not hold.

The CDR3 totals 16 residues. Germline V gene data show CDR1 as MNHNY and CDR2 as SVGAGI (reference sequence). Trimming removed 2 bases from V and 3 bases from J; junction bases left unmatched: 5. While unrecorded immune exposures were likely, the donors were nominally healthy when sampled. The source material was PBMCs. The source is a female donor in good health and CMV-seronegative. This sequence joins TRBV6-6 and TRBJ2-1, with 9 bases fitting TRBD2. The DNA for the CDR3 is TGTGCCAGCAGTTACATCGCGGGAGGGATCTACAATGAGCAGTTCTTC. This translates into CASSYIAGGIYNEQFF.